This T cell receptor (beta chain) is drawn from a study of cytomegalovirus exposure and HLA in healthy donors. Comments on this clone: No antigen is known for it.

Whole-study results and caveats: Further analysis was carried out later, and it showed several of the most significant clusters appearing linked to common viral pathogens.

V was clipped by 0 bases and J by 2 bases; unmatched bases: 4. This CDR3 contains 17 residues. The germline V gene encodes CDR1 LGHNA and CDR2 YNFKEQ. The PCR had 60 Vbeta and 13 Jbeta primers. TCRdb's table, derived via immunoSEQ multiplex PCR, lists solely in-frame clones and lacks some. This sample's clone table lists about 79,000 clones. Source material: PBMCs. The receptor was isolated from a young man in good health and CMV-seronegative. The V gene is TRBV4-2, the J gene TRBJ2-3, with 11 nucleotides matching TRBD2. CDR3 sequence (DNA): TGTGCCAGCAGCCAAGACGGACTAGCGGGTTTCACAGATACGCAGTATTTT. Its translation is CASSQDGLAGFTDTQYF.